This T cell receptor beta chain was retrieved from a study of shared clonotypes between healthy human individuals. Assay execution proceeded at the deep level. For every subset, genomic DNA was evenly distributed across several immunoSEQ plates. Roughly 30,000 T cell genomes, or about 290 ng DNA, went into unsorted PBMC replicate PCRs. Assay used: immunoSEQ multiplex PCR; TCRdb lists only in-frame clones, some missing. The sample has about 490,000 clones; 65% to 80% are singletons. The sequence was obtained from a woman in her forties in good health. Some clones in this sample may be carry-over from other donors' samples. The sample consisted of PBMCs.

The CDR3 coding sequence is TGTGCCAGCAGGGAAACCGGGACTAGCCACGAGCAGTACTTC. Amino acid sequence: CASRETGTSHEQYF. This chain connects TRBV2 to TRBJ2-7; TRBD2 agrees at 9 bases. Germline V gene lookup returns CDR1 SNHLY and CDR2 FYNNEI. Unmatched junction bases numbered 8, after V lost 6 bases and J lost 5 bases. CDR3 size: 14 residues.